One and the same sample provided the 11 T cell receptor beta chains below, sequenced in a study of blood T cell repertoires in COVID-19. Profiling relied on immunoSEQ multiplex PCR, and the TCRdb table lists in-frame clones only, not all of them. This sample has over 250,000 clones; 80% to 90% occur once, and the top ten carry 2.4%. Sequenced: PBMCs or T cells enriched from blood (not recorded which). The receptors derive from a woman in her late teens or twenties who had recovered from COVID-19.

CDR3: CASRTTDRANYGYTF. The CDR3 bases are TGTGCCAGCAGAACTACGGACAGGGCGAACTATGGCTACACCTTC. This chain uses TRBV5-6 with TRBJ1-2, with 8 bases aligning to TRBD1. The V and J ends lost 5 bases and 2 bases, in that order; junction bases with no gene match: 8. Germline V lookup: CDR1 SGHDT, CDR2 YYEEEE. This CDR3 has 15 residues.

This rearrangement joins TRBV21-1 to TRBJ2-1; the table's D call, TRBD2, was not checked against the DNA. TRBV21-1 counts as a pseudogene. The CDR3 contains 18 residues. CDR3 protein: CASSKESELTRPHNEQFF. The CDR3 DNA reads TGTGCCAGCAGCAAAGAGAGTGAACTCACCCGTCCCCACAATGAGCAGTTCTTC.

V usage is TRBV6-2 or TRBV6-3 and J usage is TRBJ1-5; D is uncertain. Trimming took off 3 bases at V and 0 bases at J, with 6 bases between the two ends. The CDR3 is 14 residues long. Germline CDR1 reads MNHEY; CDR2 reads SVGEGT. CDR3: CASSYSYSNQPQHF. CDR3 DNA: TGTGCCAGCAGTTATTCCTATAGCAATCAGCCCCAGCATTTT.

This chain connects TRBV2 to TRBJ2-7; D is perhaps TRBD2 (6 bases). The CDR3 extends over 14 amino acids. Per germline, CDR1 SNHLY and CDR2 FYNNEI. With 4 bases removed from V and 6 bases from J, the gap between germline ends came to 16 bases. DNA for the CDR3: TGTGCCAGCAGTGTCTCCGGCCGCGGGGCCGAGCAGTACTTC. Its protein is CASSVSGRGAEQYF.

The chain joins TRBV2 to TRBJ1-1; the D gene is possibly TRBD1 (5 bases). The germline V and J ends were trimmed by 4 bases and 1 base, with 7 bases remaining between them. Germline loops: CDR1 SNHLY, CDR2 FYNNEI. The CDR3 consists of 13 residues. The chain's CDR3 is CASSVDTNTEAFF. CDR3 bases: TGTGCCAGCAGTGTGGACACGAACACTGAAGCTTTCTTT.

The chain employs TRBV6-5 and TRBJ1-2; D is undetermined. The V end was cut by 6 bases, the J end by 4 bases, with 12 bases between. The CDR3 has 13 residues. Germline loops: CDR1 MNHEY, CDR2 SVGAGI. The CDR3 DNA follows: TGTGCCAGCAGCCTCGACTCCCTCTATGGCTACACCTTC. Amino acids: CASSLDSLYGYTF.

The chain joins TRBV19 to TRBJ2-1, with D possibly TRBD1 on 6 matching bases. V lost 6 bases and J lost 5, with 14 bases in between. Germline V gene sequence: CDR1 LNHDA, CDR2 SQIVND (reference sequence). The length of the CDR3 is 14 residues. The CDR3 region has the DNA TGTGCCAGTAGAGCCAGGGGCGTTCACAATGAGCAGTTCTTC. Amino acid sequence: CASRARGVHNEQFF.

This clone appeared once. This chain connects TRBV5-1 to TRBJ1-5, with 11 positions matching TRBD1. CDR3 length: 14 residues. Germline CDR1 reads SGHRS; CDR2 reads YFSETQ. V lost 4 bases and J lost 8; bases outside the gene matches: 5. DNA for the CDR3: TGCGCCAGCAGCCCGGGACAGGGGGAAGAGCCCCAGCATTTT. Its protein product is CASSPGQGEEPQHF.

V gene TRBV6-1 combines with J gene TRBJ2-3; perhaps TRBD2 as D (6 bases). The CDR3 is made up of 16 amino acids. The germline V gene has CDR1 MNHNS and CDR2 SASEGT. The V and J ends lost 3 bases and 0 bases respectively, with 13 bases between them. The CDR3 protein is CASSDAGTLSTDTQYF. DNA of the CDR3: TGTGCCAGCAGTGACGCCGGGACTTTAAGCACAGATACGCAGTATTTT.

The chain recombines TRBV4-1 with TRBJ1-6, with a tentative D call TRBD1 (6 bases). The germline V and J ends were trimmed by 4 bases and 5 bases, with 12 bases remaining between them. Germline V gene lookup returns CDR1 MGHRA and CDR2 YSYEKL. This CDR3 is 15 amino acids long. This CDR3 is CASSLRTEHNSPLHF. CDR3 nucleotide sequence: TGCGCCAGCAGCCTGAGGACAGAGCATAATTCACCCCTCCACTTT.

The V call is TRBV30, the J call TRBJ2-5; D is perhaps TRBD2 (6 bases). The CDR3 loop spans 14 amino acids. V lost 1 base, J lost 2 bases, and 11 bases lay in between. CDR1 is GTSNPN and CDR2 is SVGIG in the germline V gene (reference sequence). CDR3 sequence: CAWSDLAGQETQYF. The CDR3 DNA follows: TGTGCCTGGAGTGACCTCGCGGGGCAAGAGACCCAGTACTTC.